This T cell receptor beta chain was recovered during a study of Graves' ophthalmopathy and Graves' hyperthyroidism. Ineligible for inclusion were patients with other autoimmune diseases, uncontrolled infections, pregnancy or lactation. The evidence that diagnosis relied on was clinical symptoms, serum thyroxine, TRAb, thyroid ultrasound and orbital computed tomography. PBMCs stemmed from around 10 ml of fresh peripheral blood. Amplification targeted the TCR beta CDR3 regions, with RNA transcripts as the source material. The library came from an HTBI-primed first-round RT-PCR and a second-round multiplex PCR. TCRdb re-called the multiplex PCR reads with MiXCR, one entry per CDR3 protein. The table has approximately 480,000 distinct CDR3 sequences, 13% to 15% seen once. The CDR3 runs to 15 residues. V lost 5 bases to trimming and J lost 7 bases; unmatched junction nucleotides: 10. CDR1 is SGHTA, CDR2 FQGNSA, per germline.

This clonotype showed up just a few times. This receptor was identified in a woman aged 25 to 39 with Graves' ophthalmopathy. The chain uses TRBV7-2 and TRBJ2-4; 8 nucleotides align to TRBD2. Sequenced input: blood. This chain's CDR3 is CASSRLGTRRNIQYF. DNA for the CDR3: TGTGCCAGCAGCCGGCTAGGGACTAGACGTAACATTCAGTACTTC.